The entry that follows covers one T cell receptor (beta chain) sequence. Its antigen is not known. Aged 18 to 65, hyperthyroidism patients had been newly diagnosed, with under 2 months' duration. As diagnostic evidence, clinical symptoms, serum thyroxine, TRAb, thyroid ultrasound and orbital computed tomography were relied upon. The record originates from a study of Graves' ophthalmopathy and Graves' hyperthyroidism. Findings and limits, study-wide: Ophthalmopathy progression prediction by the model yielded a sensitivity of approximately 70% and a specificity of around 72%.

This CDR3 has 17 amino acids. The junction had 4 bases not matched to a gene; V was cut back by 1 base and J by 0 bases. Germline values: CDR1 KGHSH, CDR2 LQKENI. RNA transcripts served as template for amplifying TCR beta CDR3 sequences. First-round RT-PCR with HTBI primers preceded a second-round multiplex PCR. TCRdb re-called the multiplex PCR reads through MiXCR, storing one row per CDR3 protein. Of 400,000 to 450,000 distinct CDR3 sequences listed, roughly 21% are singletons. Sequenced sample: peripheral blood. The clonotype was recovered from a woman in her late teens or twenties with stable Graves' hyperthyroidism. The chain is built from TRBV18 and TRBJ2-7; 12 nucleotides line up with TRBD2. The CDR3 loop reads CASSPLPSGRASYEQYF. Here the CDR3 DNA reads TGTGCCAGCTCACCACTTCCTAGCGGGAGGGCCTCCTACGAGCAGTACTTC.